This T cell receptor (beta chain) was identified in a study of OX40 agonist ivuxolimab in advanced cancers. Background on the study: The dose-escalation cohort had hepatocellular carcinoma, melanoma, renal cell or head and neck cancer. Study outcomes and limitations: The CD4+ and CD8+ T cells in the blood had expanded clonally by week 6 at 0.1 to 3.0 mg/kg. The average count of expanded clones was higher among CD8+ T cells than among CD4+. Some of the nonresponding patients also showed low levels of normalized T-cell clonal expansion.

The CDR3 contains 17 residues. Trimming left V 0 bases short and J 8 bases short, with 22 bases between. Germline assignment: CDR1 ENHRY and CDR2 SYGVKD. Generated by immunoSEQ multiplex PCR, the TCRdb table keeps only in-frame clones and is missing some. Of tens of thousands of clones listed, around 86% are singletons. About this clone: Its target is unknown.

Source: CD4+ or CD8+ T cells sorted from blood, taken in a trial of the OX40 agonist ivuxolimab. The chain links TRBV10-3 to TRBJ1-2, with D possibly matching TRBD1 (6 bases). The receptor's source is an adult with an advanced solid tumor such as melanoma, head and neck, liver or kidney cancer. CDR3 in DNA: TGTGCCATCAGTGAGTCGGTAGTGAGCAGGGGCGCGAAGGGCTACACCTTC. It translates to CAISESVVSRGAKGYTF.